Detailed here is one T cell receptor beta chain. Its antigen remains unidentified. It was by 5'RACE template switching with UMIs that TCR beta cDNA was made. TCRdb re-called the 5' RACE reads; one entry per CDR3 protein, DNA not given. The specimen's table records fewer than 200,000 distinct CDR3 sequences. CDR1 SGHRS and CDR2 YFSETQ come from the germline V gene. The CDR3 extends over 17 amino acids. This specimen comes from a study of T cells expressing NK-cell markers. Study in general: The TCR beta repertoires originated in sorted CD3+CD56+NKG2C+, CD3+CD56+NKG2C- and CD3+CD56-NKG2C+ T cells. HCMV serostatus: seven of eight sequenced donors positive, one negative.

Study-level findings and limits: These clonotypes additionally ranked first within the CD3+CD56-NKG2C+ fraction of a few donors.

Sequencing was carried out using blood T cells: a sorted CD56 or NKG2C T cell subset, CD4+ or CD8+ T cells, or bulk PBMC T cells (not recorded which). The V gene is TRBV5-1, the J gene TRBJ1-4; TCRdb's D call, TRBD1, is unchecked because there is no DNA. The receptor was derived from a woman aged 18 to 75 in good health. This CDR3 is CASSRTGRGATNEKLFF. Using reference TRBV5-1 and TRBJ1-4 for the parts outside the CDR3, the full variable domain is KAGVTQTPRYLIKTRGQQVTLSCSPISGHRSVSWYQQTPGQGLQFLFEYFSETQRNKGNFPGRFSGRQFSNSRSEMNVSTLELGDSALYLCASSRTGRGATNEKLFFGSGTQLSVL.